What follows describes a single TCR beta chain. Antigen unknown. In all sorted populations, purity surpassed 98%. The sample originates from a study of beta chain features in type 1 diabetes. Overall study findings and caveats: Cells with high TCR expression could be over-represented by cDNA sequencing. TCRB CDR3s were moderately but significantly shorter in Type 1 diabetes patients in all four CD4+ subsets. In patients and controls equally, PCR might favor templates that are shorter.

The CDR3 has 11 amino acids. V gave up 5 bases and J gave up 6 bases, with 6 bases separating them. Germline-derived CDR1 and CDR2 are SGHTA and FQGNSA. Sequenced material consisted of expressed TCRB transcripts (all of the isolated RNA was reverse transcribed). Repertoires were generated with immunoSEQ multiplex PCR, while TCRdb's copy carries only in-frame clones and drops some. The sample includes around 310,000 clones, roughly 13% of them seen just once. The TCR originated in a woman aged 18 to 35 with type 1 diabetes. The sequencing sample was made of naive CD4+ T cells from blood. The chain is built from TRBV7-2 and TRBJ2-3; no reliable D call. This CDR3 is CASSQRDTQYF. The CDR3 DNA is TGTGCCAGCAGCCAACGGGATACGCAGTATTTT.